This T cell receptor (beta chain) was sequenced during a study of T-cell reconstitution after alpha-beta-depleted transplantation in children listed by TCRdb under 2016. Regarding the research as a whole: Using TCR repertoire profiling, the study quantitatively followed how T-cell immune reconstitution unfolded in children after TCRalphabeta/CD19-depleted allogeneic hematopoietic cell transplantation.

In this sample, this clonotype turned up once. This receptor's antigen is unknown. It has no much larger one-base neighbor in the sample; base qualities were not kept. Sample treatment or condition, as interpreted from the label and publication: allogeneic hematopoietic cell transplantation with graft depleted of TCRalphabeta T cells and CD19 B cells. TCRalphabeta/CD19-depleted allogeneic hematopoietic cell grafts were given to the transplant recipients, all of whom were children. Library method: PCR. Instrument used: Illumina HiSeq 2500. TCR libraries were prepared with molecular barcoding, using unique molecular identifiers to normalize TCRbeta repertoire quantification. TCRdb reanalyzed the raw reads on its own, using fastp at Q25 for trimming and MiXCR for clone calling, and kept in-frame beta chains. Rows are unified per CDR3 protein, each entry keeping the most common DNA and genes. This sample holds approximately 270,000 distinct CDR3 sequences; around 25% were observed only once. The ten largest clones capture around 4.8% of the sample.

The CDR3, from cysteine to phenylalanine, totals 15 residues. Only the CDR3 part of the read is kept: 45 bases, read in frame from the first base. In the germline V gene, CDR1 corresponds to ENHRY and CDR2 to SYGVKD. The V end gives up 3 bases and the J end 5 bases, leaving 7 bases in the junction not matched to a gene. The research as a whole found: Over subsequent months, a decline in hyperexpanded clone frequencies was noted, and after one year, T-cell counts and TCRbeta diversity were mostly ascribed to newly produced T cells. The apparently early alphabetaT-cell count recovery about two months after transplant was reportedly dependent on only several hundred rapidly expanded clones derived from non-depleted graft cells. The high TCRbeta diversity at day 60 in some patients was ascribed to recipient T cells and intrathymic progenitors that had survived conditioning.

The TCR comes from a female patient between 2 and 15 years old who had a stem cell transplant for congenital amegakaryocytic thrombocytopenia, so the T cells may come from the graft donor. The rearrangement combines TRBV10-3 with TRBJ1-2, with 9 junctional bases fitting TRBD1. The sample in question was PBMCs, mostly from graft donor cells, obtained 360 days after TCRalphabeta/CD19-depleted stem cell transplant. The DNA is TGTGCCATCAGTGACTCTCCGGGACAGGGATATGGCTACACCTTC. It translates as CAISDSPGQGYGYTF.